What follows are 3 T cell receptor beta chains derived from one specimen sequenced in a study of T cells in women clearing cervical HPV infection. The method was immunoSEQ multiplex PCR; TCRdb's version includes in-frame clones alone and lacks a portion of them. The data include around 39,000 clones; the top ten clones carry around 6.5%. Sequenced: blood buffy coat. The receptor set was obtained from a woman aged 18 to 75 with a cervical HPV16 infection that either progressed to CIN3+ or cleared (not recorded which).

Comment on this clone: At one end the junction does not follow the germline gene, possibly because of a read error. The read falls 3 residues short of the CDR3 end, and the missing part is taken from the germline J gene. Other nucleotide sequences from this sample produce the same CDR3. J is TRBJ1-3 and V is TRBV19; D might be TRBD1 (5 bases). The CDR3 is 14 residues long. Germline V gene lookup returns CDR1 LNHDA and CDR2 SQIVND (reference sequence). CDR3 DNA (partial): TGTGCCAGTAGTATCAGAGGGGTCGGAAACACA. Translating it yields CASSIRGVGNT. The CDR3 reads in full as CASSIRGVGNTIYF.

Details on this clone: Coverage ceases 3 residues before the CDR3 finishes, and the germline J gene fills in the end. The gene calls are TRBV7-3 and TRBJ1-6; D gene uncertain. This CDR3 contains 20 residues. Germline V CDR1 and CDR2: SGHTA, FQGTGA. The ends were cut back, 0 bases at V and 10 bases at J, with 28 bases in the middle. CDR3 bases read: TGTGCCAGCAGCTTAACCCCCCAAGACACTTACTCCCTAAGAGGATCACCC. As protein: CASSLTPQDTYSLRGSP. From start to end, the CDR3 is CASSLTPQDTYSLRGSPLHF.

Concerning this clone: The read terminates 3 residues ahead of where the CDR3 ends, so the germline J gene completes it. The chain is built from TRBV20-1 and TRBJ2-2; 7 bases align to TRBD1. Germline CDR1 DFQATT, CDR2 SNEGSKA (reference sequence). Trimming took 0 bases from V and 3 from J; bases not matched to a gene: 4. This CDR3 is 15 amino acids long. The CDR3 loop is CSARDPGQDTGELFF. The sequenced CDR3 bases are TGCAGTGCTAGAGATCCCGGACAGGACACCGGGGAG.